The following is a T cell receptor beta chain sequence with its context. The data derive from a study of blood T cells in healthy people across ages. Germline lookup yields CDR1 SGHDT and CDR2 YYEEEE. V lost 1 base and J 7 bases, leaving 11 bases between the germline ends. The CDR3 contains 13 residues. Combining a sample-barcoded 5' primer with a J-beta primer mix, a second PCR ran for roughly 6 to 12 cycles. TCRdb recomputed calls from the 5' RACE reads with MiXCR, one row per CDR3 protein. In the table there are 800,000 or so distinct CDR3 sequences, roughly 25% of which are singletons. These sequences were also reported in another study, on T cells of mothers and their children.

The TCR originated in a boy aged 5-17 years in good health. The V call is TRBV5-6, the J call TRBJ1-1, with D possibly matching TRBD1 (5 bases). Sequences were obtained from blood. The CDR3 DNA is TGTGCCAGCAGCTTGTCAGGGAGGAGTGAAGCTTTCTTT. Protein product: CASSLSGRSEAFF.